The 2 T cell receptor beta chains below were found in one sample sequenced in a study of blood T cells in healthy people across ages (dated by TCRdb to 2015 to 2017). Libraries were built with 5' RACE. The reads were generated on an Illumina HiSeq 2500. A second PCR of about 7 to 12 cycles was performed with a sample-barcoded 5' primer and a J-beta primer mix. In TCRdb, the public reads were trimmed at Q25 with fastp and aligned with MiXCR, with productive beta chains retained. All rows with the same CDR3 protein become a single entry with the most common DNA and genes. The sample contains 650,000 to 700,000 distinct CDR3 sequences, around 52% of them found a single time. The top ten constitute about 13% of the sample. Input material: blood. These receptor sequences come from a woman at least 80 years old in good health.

The gene calls are TRBV5-1 and TRBJ2-5; a weak D match, TRBD1 (5 bases). The length of the CDR3 is 14 residues. V was pared by 2 bases and J by 5 bases, with 13 bases between. Germline V gene sequence: CDR1 SGHRS, CDR2 YFSETQ. CDR3 amino acids: CASSFGRQRETQYF. In nucleotides, the CDR3 is TGCGCCAGCAGCTTTGGGCGACAGAGGGAGACCCAGTACTTC.

This chain joins TRBV20-1 and TRBJ1-5, with D maybe TRBD1 (6 bases). The length of the CDR3 is 14 residues. The ends were cut back, 3 bases at V and 5 bases at J, with 14 bases in the middle. The germline CDR1 and CDR2 sequences are DFQATT and SNEGSKA (reference sequence). CDR3 loop: CSASARGYDQPQHF. The DNA of the CDR3 is TGCAGTGCTAGCGCCAGGGGATATGATCAGCCCCAGCATTTT.